This TCR beta chain was obtained from a study of T cell responses to AZD1222 COVID-19 vaccine (dated by TCRdb to the early 2020s). Regarding the study in general: AZD1222 recipients whose second dose came at about 4 weeks and those whose second dose came at about 12 weeks were combined into one group, since spike-specific TCR depth and breadth did not differ between the two schedules. A total of more than 230 trial participants underwent TCR sequencing, of whom 207 received two doses of AZD1222 and some 26 received two doses of the MenACWY control vaccine. Trial participants were enrolled by age into subgroups of 18-55, 56-69 and 70-plus years, and about 150, 27 and 61 TCR-sequenced participants, respectively, were included in these subgroups.

Taken from cysteine to phenylalanine, the CDR3 has 14 residues. Just the 42-base CDR3 DNA is kept, in frame starting at base 1. The germline V end is reduced by 8 bases and the J end by 7 bases; junction bases left unmatched: 8. The germline V gene provides CDR1 MNHEY and CDR2 SVGAGI. This clone has just one count. Its antigen remains undetermined. There are no base qualities to consult, and no much larger clone falls within one base. This sample's time point label indicates: baseline before first vaccination. Vaccinee samples were obtained from the UK trials COV001 and COV002, which included a single-blind randomized controlled phase 2/3 trial of AZD1222 (ChAdOx1 nCoV-19) in healthy adults. Trial participant PBMC samples were collected at day 0 and day 28 after the second dose for TCRbeta chain sequencing. The research as a whole found: After two AZD1222 doses, both the breadth and the depth of spike-specific TCRs were significantly higher than at day 0 and than in MenACWY recipients. Participants were mostly white British, with more females than males. The authors suggested clonal diversity may have been underestimated. The 56-69-year group was small, and its depth increase did not reach significance, likely because of low power. Only a handful of AZD1222 recipients were SARS-CoV-2 seropositive at baseline, limiting conclusions about previously exposed vaccinees. Because no samples from the day 14 peak response were available, repertoires could be characterized only after the peak T cell response. The whole spike protein was spanned by vaccine-associated CD4 TCRs, and dominant responses were seen in regions 160-218 and 743-854. Nearly half of unique spike-specific TCRs reportedly recognized epitopes outside regions mutated in the B.1.351 and B.1.1.7 variants.

The CDR3 regions of human TCRbeta chains were subjected to immunosequencing. Per the source publication's procedure: Repertoire TCRs were checked for matches against a reference library of SARS-CoV-2-specific TCRs that had been generated using the MIRA antigen-specificity platform. Breadth meant the fraction of unique TCRs that were SARS-CoV-2-associated, whereas depth meant the fraction of total T cells that were SARS-CoV-2-associated. Using the MIRA data, each spike-specific TCR was assigned both to the spike region to which the TCR was reactive and to a CD4 or CD8 class. Log10-transformed breadth and depth values were compared by one-way ANOVA with Sidak's multiple comparisons tests. TCRdb obtained this table from immuneACCESS and retained in-frame rearrangements with V and J assigned. These tables miss some clones; where compared with another copy, unresolved V genes account for less than half of the shortfall, and the remainder is unexplained. The DNA gave D and trimming, while V, J and clone size come from that table. The table for this sample lists 130,000 or so clones; roughly nine tenths of them were counted only once. The ten largest clones add up to over 5% of the sample.

This material consisted of peripheral blood, taken on day 0 of AZD1222 vaccination. Recombination joined TRBV6-5 with TRBJ1-4; 9 junctional bases match TRBD1. The TCR originated in an adult in good health. The CDR3 reads as follows: CASLRDRVSEKLFF. The sequenced DNA: TGTGCCAGCCTCCGGGACAGGGTTTCTGAAAAACTGTTTTTT.